The sequence of this T cell receptor beta chain was determined in a study of early T cells in non-severe SARS-CoV-2 infection. Regarding this clonotype: Its antigen remains unidentified.

The CDR3 has 17 residues. V lost 4 bases, J lost 4 bases, and 8 bases stayed unmatched. Germline V lookup: CDR1 SGHNT, CDR2 YYREEE (reference sequence). Notes on the study in general: CD4 and private specificities were missed by VDJdb matching, which favored anti-spike CD8 responses.

Attachment of unique molecular identifiers was made to individual cDNA molecules. A single record per CDR3 protein comes from TCRdb applying MiXCR to the 5' RACE reads. This table has about 36,000 distinct CDR3 sequences, around 6.5% appearing once. The sequencing here drew on whole blood, taken at baseline. The chain combines TRBV5-4 with TRBJ2-3; 14 bases are shared with TRBD2. This receptor was obtained from an adult who was a healthcare worker with PCR-confirmed SARS-CoV-2 infection or an uninfected control (not recorded which). The CDR3 is CASSHGTSGSIADTQYF. Written as DNA, the CDR3 is TGTGCCAGCAGCCACGGGACTAGCGGGAGTATTGCAGATACGCAGTATTTT.